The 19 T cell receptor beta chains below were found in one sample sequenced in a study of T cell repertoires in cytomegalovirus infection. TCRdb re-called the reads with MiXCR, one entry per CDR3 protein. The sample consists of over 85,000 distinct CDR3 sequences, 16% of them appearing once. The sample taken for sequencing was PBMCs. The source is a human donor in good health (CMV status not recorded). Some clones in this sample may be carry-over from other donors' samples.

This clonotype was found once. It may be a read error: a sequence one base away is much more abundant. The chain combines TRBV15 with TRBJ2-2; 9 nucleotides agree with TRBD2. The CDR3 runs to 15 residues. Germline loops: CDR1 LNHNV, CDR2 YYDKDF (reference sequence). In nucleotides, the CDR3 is TGTGCCACCAGAGTAGCGGGGGAGAACACCGGGGAGCTGATTTTT. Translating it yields CATRVAGENTGELIF.

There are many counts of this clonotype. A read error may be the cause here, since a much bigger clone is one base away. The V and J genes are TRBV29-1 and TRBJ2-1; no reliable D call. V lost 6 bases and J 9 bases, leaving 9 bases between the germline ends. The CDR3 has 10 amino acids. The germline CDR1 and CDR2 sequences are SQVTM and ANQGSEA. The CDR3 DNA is TGCAGCGTGAGACGGTTTGAGCAGTTCTTC. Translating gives CSVRRFEQFF.

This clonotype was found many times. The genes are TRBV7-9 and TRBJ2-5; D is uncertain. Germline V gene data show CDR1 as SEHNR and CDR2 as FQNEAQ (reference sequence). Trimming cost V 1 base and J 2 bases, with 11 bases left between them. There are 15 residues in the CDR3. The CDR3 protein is CASSLVAVGQETQYF. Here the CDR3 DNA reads TGTGCCAGCAGCTTAGTGGCGGTAGGACAAGAGACCCAGTACTTC.

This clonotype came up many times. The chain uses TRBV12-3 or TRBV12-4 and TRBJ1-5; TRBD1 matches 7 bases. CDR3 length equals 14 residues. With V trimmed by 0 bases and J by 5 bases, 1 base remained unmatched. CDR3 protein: CASSLAQGDQPQHF. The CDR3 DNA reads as TGTGCCAGCAGTTTAGCGCAGGGGGATCAGCCCCAGCATTTT.

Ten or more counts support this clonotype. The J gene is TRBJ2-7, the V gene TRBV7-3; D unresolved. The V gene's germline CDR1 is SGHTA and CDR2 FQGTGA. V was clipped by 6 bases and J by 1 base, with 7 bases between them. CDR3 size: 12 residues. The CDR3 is CASSRRSYEQYF. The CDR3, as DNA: TGTGCCAGCAGTCGACGATCCTACGAGCAGTACTTC.

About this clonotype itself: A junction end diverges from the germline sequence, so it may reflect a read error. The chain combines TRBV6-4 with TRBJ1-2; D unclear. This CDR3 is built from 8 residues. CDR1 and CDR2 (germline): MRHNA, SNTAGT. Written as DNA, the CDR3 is TGTGCCAGCAGTGACAAGGGTTTC. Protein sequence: CASSDKGF.

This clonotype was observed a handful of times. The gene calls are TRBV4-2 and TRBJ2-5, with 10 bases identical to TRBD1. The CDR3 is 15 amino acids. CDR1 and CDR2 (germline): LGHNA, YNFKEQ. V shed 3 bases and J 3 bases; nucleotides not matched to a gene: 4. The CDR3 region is CASSHPGQGEETQYF. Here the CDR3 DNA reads TGTGCCAGCAGCCATCCCGGACAGGGGGAAGAGACCCAGTACTTC.

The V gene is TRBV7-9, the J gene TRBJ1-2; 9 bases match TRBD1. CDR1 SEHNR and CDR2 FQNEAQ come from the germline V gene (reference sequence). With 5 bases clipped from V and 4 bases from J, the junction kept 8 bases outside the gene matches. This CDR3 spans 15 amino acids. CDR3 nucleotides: TGTGCCAGCAGCCGTGGGACAGGGCGTTCCTATGGCTACACCTTC. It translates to CASSRGTGRSYGYTF. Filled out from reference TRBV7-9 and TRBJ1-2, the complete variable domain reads DTGVSQNPRHKITKRGQNVTFRCDPISEHNRLYWYRQTLGQGPEFLTYFQNEAQLEKSRLLSDRFSAERPKGSFSTLEIQRTEQGDSAMYLCASSRGTGRSYGYTFGSGTRLTVV.

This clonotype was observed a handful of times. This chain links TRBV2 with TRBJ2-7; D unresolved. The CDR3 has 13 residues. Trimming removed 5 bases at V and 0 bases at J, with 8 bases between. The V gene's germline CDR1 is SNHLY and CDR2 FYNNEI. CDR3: CASSPDLSYEQYF. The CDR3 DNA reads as TGTGCCAGCAGTCCGGACCTCTCCTACGAGCAGTACTTC.

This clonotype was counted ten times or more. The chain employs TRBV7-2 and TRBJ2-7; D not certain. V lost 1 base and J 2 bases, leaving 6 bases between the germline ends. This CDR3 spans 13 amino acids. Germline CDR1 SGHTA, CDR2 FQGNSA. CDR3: CASSLDLTYEQYF. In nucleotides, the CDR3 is TGTGCCAGCAGCTTAGACTTAACCTACGAGCAGTACTTC. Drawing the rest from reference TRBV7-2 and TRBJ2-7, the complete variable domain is GAGVSQSPSNKVTEKGKDVELRCDPISGHTALYWYRQSLGQGLEFLIYFQGNSAPDKSGLPSDRFSAERTGGSVSTLTIQRTQQEDSAVYLCASSLDLTYEQYFGPGTRLTVT.

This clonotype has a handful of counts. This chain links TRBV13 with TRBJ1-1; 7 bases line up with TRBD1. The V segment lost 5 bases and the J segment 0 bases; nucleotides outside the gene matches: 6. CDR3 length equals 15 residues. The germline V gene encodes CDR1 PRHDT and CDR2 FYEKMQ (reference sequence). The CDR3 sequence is CASSHRQGMNTEAFF. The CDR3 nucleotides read TGTGCCAGCAGCCACCGACAGGGAATGAACACTGAAGCTTTCTTT.

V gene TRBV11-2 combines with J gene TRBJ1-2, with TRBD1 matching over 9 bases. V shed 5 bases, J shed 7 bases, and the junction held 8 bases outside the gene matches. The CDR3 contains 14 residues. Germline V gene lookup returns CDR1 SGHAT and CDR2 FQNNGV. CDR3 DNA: TGTGCCAGCAGCCCAGGACAGGGGTGGGGTGGCTACACCTTC. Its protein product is CASSPGQGWGGYTF.

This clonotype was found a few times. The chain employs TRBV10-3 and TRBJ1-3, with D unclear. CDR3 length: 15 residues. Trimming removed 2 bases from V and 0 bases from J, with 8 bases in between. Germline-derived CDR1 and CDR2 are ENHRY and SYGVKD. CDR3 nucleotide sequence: TGTGCCATCAGTGAGGGGGATCGCTCTGGAAACACCATATATTTT. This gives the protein CAISEGDRSGNTIYF.

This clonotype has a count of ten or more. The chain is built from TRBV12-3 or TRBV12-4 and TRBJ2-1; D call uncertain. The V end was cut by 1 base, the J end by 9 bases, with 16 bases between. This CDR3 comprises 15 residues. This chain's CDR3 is CASSLVSAGQTEQFF. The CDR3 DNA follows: TGTGCCAGCAGTTTAGTTTCAGCCGGGCAAACTGAGCAGTTCTTC.

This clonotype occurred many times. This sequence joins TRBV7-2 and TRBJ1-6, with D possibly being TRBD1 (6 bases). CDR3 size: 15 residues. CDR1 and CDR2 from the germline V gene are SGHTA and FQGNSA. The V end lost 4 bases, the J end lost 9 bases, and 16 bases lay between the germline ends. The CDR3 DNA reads TGTGCCAGCAGCTCGTACCCAGGGGCAGGTTCACCCCTCCACTTT. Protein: CASSSYPGAGSPLHF.

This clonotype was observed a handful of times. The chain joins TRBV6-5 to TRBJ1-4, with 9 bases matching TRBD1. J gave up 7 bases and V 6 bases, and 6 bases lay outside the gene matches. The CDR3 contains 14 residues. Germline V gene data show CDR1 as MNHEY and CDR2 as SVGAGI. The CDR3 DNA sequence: TGTGCCAGCAGGACCACAGGGGGCAGTGAAAAACTGTTTTTT. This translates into CASRTTGGSEKLFF.

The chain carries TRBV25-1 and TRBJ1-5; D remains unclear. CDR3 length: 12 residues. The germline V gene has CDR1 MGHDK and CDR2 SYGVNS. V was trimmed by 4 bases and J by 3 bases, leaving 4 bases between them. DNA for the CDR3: TGTGCCAGCAGTGGCTTCAATCAGCCCCAGCATTTT. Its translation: CASSGFNQPQHF.

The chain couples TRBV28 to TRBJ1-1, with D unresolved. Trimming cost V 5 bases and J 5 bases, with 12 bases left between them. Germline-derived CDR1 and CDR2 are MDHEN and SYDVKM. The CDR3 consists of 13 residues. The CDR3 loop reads CASSRTRRTEAFF. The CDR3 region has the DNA TGTGCCAGCAGTCGCACTCGGCGAACTGAAGCTTTCTTT.

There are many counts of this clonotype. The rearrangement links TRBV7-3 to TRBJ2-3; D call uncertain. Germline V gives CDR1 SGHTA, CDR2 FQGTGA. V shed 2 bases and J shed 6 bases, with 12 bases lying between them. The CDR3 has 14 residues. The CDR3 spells CASSLSAPPDTQYF. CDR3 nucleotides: TGTGCCAGCAGCTTATCCGCGCCCCCGGATACGCAGTATTTT.